Following are 26 T cell receptor beta chains from one sample sequenced in a study of blood T cell repertoires in COVID-19. Clones were sequenced by immunoSEQ multiplex PCR, and TCRdb holds only the in-frame ones, with some missing. The sample consists of around 120,000 clones, 65% to 80% of them appearing once. Input material: peripheral blood. These receptors came from a man over 45 with acute or convalescent COVID-19.

This clone was recorded once. V and J are TRBV10-1 and TRBJ1-1; D call uncertain. In germline, CDR1 is WNHNN, CDR2 SYGVQD (reference sequence). V was cut by 6 bases and J by 0 bases, with 8 bases left in between. The CDR3 is made up of 13 amino acids. The CDR3 region is CASRYSLNTEAFF. DNA for the CDR3: TGCGCCAGCAGGTATTCCCTGAACACTGAAGCTTTCTTT.

J is TRBJ1-2 and V is TRBV27; weak D call: TRBD1 (6 bases). The CDR3 runs to 13 residues. CDR1 is MNHEY and CDR2 is SMNVEV in the germline V gene (reference sequence). V lost 3 bases, J lost 4 bases, and 9 bases lay in between. The CDR3 loop is CASSFQDSYGYTF. CDR3 bases: TGTGCCAGCAGTTTTCAGGACAGCTATGGCTACACCTTC.

This chain uses TRBV7-9 with TRBJ1-6; 10 bases agree with TRBD1. Germline V gene data show CDR1 as SEHNR and CDR2 as FQNEAQ (reference sequence). There are 16 residues in the CDR3. The V segment lost 5 bases and the J segment 5 bases; nucleotides outside the gene matches: 6. The DNA for the CDR3 is TGTGCCAGCAGCCCAGGCGGGACAGGGGATAATTCACCCCTCCACTTT. Encoded protein: CASSPGGTGDNSPLHF.

The chain recombines TRBV7-8 with TRBJ2-5; 11 bases map to TRBD1. The V gene's germline CDR1 is SGHVS and CDR2 FQNEAQ. The CDR3 is 15 amino acids. The V segment lost 1 base and the J segment 6 bases; nucleotides outside the gene matches: 4. Here the CDR3 DNA reads TGTGCCAGCAGCTTAGACGGACAGGGGGCAAAGACCCAGTACTTC. Protein product: CASSLDGQGAKTQYF.

The chain uses TRBV7-2 and TRBJ2-1; 12 bases agree with TRBD1. Germline V CDR1 and CDR2: SGHTA, FQGNSA. This CDR3 comprises 14 residues. V lost 4 bases to trimming and J lost 10 bases; unmatched junction nucleotides: 5. The CDR3 bases are TGTGCCAGCAGCTGGGGACAGGGGGCTTGGGAGCAGTTCTTC. Translating gives CASSWGQGAWEQFF.

The chain uses TRBV6-5 and TRBJ2-2; D is uncertain. CDR3 length: 16 residues. From germline, CDR1 is MNHEY and CDR2 SVGAGI. Trimming took 0 bases from V and 3 from J, leaving 11 bases between them. CDR3 loop: CASSYSQAGDTGELFF. CDR3 in DNA: TGTGCCAGCAGTTACTCGCAAGCAGGCGACACCGGGGAGCTGTTTTTT.

This clone showed up just a few times. V gene TRBV27 combines with J gene TRBJ1-1; D possibly corresponds to TRBD1 (6 bases). This CDR3 contains 15 residues. Trimming stripped 8 bases from V and 4 bases from J, with 20 bases between. Germline-derived CDR1 and CDR2 are MNHEY and SMNVEV (reference sequence). The CDR3 is CASDSTGGRGTEAFF. DNA for the CDR3: TGTGCCAGCGATTCGACAGGTGGGCGAGGCACTGAAGCTTTCTTT.

The genes are TRBV7-6 and TRBJ2-5, with TRBD2 matching over 16 bases. Germline lookup yields CDR1 SGHVS and CDR2 FNYEAQ. V shed 4 bases, J shed 4 bases, and the junction held 3 bases outside the gene matches. This CDR3 has 16 residues. The DNA of the CDR3 is TGTGCCAGCAGCTCGGGACTAGCGGGGGGGCCAGAGACCCAGTACTTC. Encoded protein: CASSSGLAGGPETQYF.

The chain is built from TRBV28 and TRBJ2-1, with TRBD2 identical over 11 bases. Germline V lookup: CDR1 MDHEN, CDR2 SYDVKM. The CDR3 runs 16 residues. Unmatched junction bases numbered 7, after V lost 5 bases and J lost 4 bases. This chain's CDR3 is CASSPPGLADYNEQFF. The CDR3 DNA is TGTGCCAGCAGTCCCCCGGGACTAGCGGATTACAATGAGCAGTTCTTC.

The chain recombines TRBV2 with TRBJ2-5; the D gene is possibly TRBD2 (6 bases). CDR3 length: 14 amino acids. V was shortened by 6 bases and J by 0 bases, with 11 bases between the two germline ends. Germline CDR1 and CDR2: SNHLY and FYNNEI. CDR3 DNA sequence: TGTGCCAGCAGAGGAGGGGCGTACCAAGAGACCCAGTACTTC. This translates into CASRGGAYQETQYF.

The V call is TRBV4-1, the J call TRBJ1-1; 7 bases match TRBD1. Germline assignment: CDR1 MGHRA and CDR2 YSYEKL. This CDR3 comprises 13 residues. Losses at the gene ends were 5 bases for V and 0 bases for J; bases not matched to a gene: 0. The CDR3 region is CASSDRVNTEAFF. The CDR3 region has the DNA TGCGCCAGCAGCGACAGGGTGAACACTGAAGCTTTCTTT.

The rearrangement joins TRBV11-2 to TRBJ2-3, with 9 nucleotides matching TRBD2. Germline trimming cut 0 bases from V and 0 bases from J; bases unmatched to any gene: 10. Per the germline V gene, CDR1 is SGHAT and CDR2 is FQNNGV. The CDR3 contains 19 residues. The CDR3 loop is CASSLDHGAGGPSTDTQYF. CDR3 DNA: TGTGCCAGCAGCTTAGATCATGGGGCGGGAGGGCCCAGCACAGATACGCAGTATTTT.

Here the CDR3 reads CASSPVREGFYNEQFF. The CDR3 DNA is TGTGCCAGCAGCCCGGTGCGGGAGGGCTTTTACAATGAGCAGTTCTTC. This chain connects TRBV3-1 (or the pseudogene TRBV3-2) to TRBJ2-1; 9 bases agree with TRBD2. The CDR3 is made up of 16 amino acids. V shed 4 bases and J 4 bases; nucleotides not matched to a gene: 8. Germline V gene data show CDR1 as LGHDT and CDR2 as YNNKEL (reference sequence).

The chain has TRBV27 and TRBJ2-2; 7 bases match TRBD1. Trimming removed 0 bases from V and 2 bases from J; junction bases left unmatched: 3. Germline V CDR1 and CDR2: MNHEY, SMNVEV (reference sequence). There are 16 residues in the CDR3. This CDR3 reads CASSLSTGRNTGELFF. For the CDR3, the DNA is TGTGCCAGCAGTTTATCGACAGGGCGTAACACCGGGGAGCTGTTTTTT.

This sequence joins TRBV10-3 and TRBJ2-2, with D possibly being TRBD2 (6 bases). CDR3 length: 15 residues. Between the trimmed V and J ends, which lost 2 bases and 1 base, there was a span of 8 bases. Germline loops: CDR1 ENHRY, CDR2 SYGVKD. As DNA, the CDR3 is TGTGCCATCAGTGAGCAAGCGGGGAACACCGGGGAGCTGTTTTTT. This sequence encodes CAISEQAGNTGELFF.

The V call is TRBV29-1, the J call TRBJ2-5, with D possibly matching TRBD2 (5 bases). V lost 2 bases to trimming and J lost 4 bases, with 20 bases between them. Germline CDR1 SQVTM, CDR2 ANQGSEA. The CDR3 has 16 amino acids. CDR3 loop: CSVEPLVDLISETQYF. DNA for the CDR3: TGCAGCGTTGAACCACTGGTGGACTTAATTTCAGAGACCCAGTACTTC.

The CDR3, as DNA: TGTGCCACCAGCAGAGATCTCCTAGCGGGAGGGTCCCAGTTCTCCTACGAGCAGTACTTC. Translation: CATSRDLLAGGSQFSYEQYF. V gene TRBV15 combines with J gene TRBJ2-7; 12 nucleotides agree with TRBD2. Germline trimming cut 0 bases from V and 0 bases from J; bases unmatched to any gene: 12. There are 20 residues in the CDR3. Germline V lookup: CDR1 LNHNV, CDR2 YYDKDF (reference sequence).

This clone was seen only once. The chain uses TRBV27 and TRBJ2-1, with 9 bases that match TRBD1. Trimming removed 2 bases from V and 4 bases from J; junction bases left unmatched: 12. The CDR3 sequence is 18 residues long. Germline CDR1 MNHEY, CDR2 SMNVEV (reference sequence). CDR3 in amino acids: CASSLKLRGTGWYNEQFF. The CDR3 region has the DNA TGTGCCAGCAGTTTAAAATTACGTGGGACAGGGTGGTACAATGAGCAGTTCTTC.

The genes are TRBV10-3 and TRBJ1-6, with 7 bases matching TRBD1. Germline lookup yields CDR1 ENHRY and CDR2 SYGVKD. V lost 8 bases to trimming and J lost 4 bases; unmatched junction nucleotides: 8. The CDR3 consists of 15 residues. The DNA of the CDR3 is TGTGCCATCGGTGTTACAGGGGTGTATAATTCACCCCTCCACTTT. Residues: CAIGVTGVYNSPLHF.

This sequence joins TRBV5-6 and TRBJ1-2, with D possibly TRBD1 on 6 matching bases. CDR3 size: 17 residues. With 4 bases removed from V and 4 bases from J, the gap between germline ends came to 23 bases. Looked up from germline, CDR1 is SGHDT and CDR2 is YYEEEE. The DNA for the CDR3 is TGTGCCAGCAGCCCGTCAGTCGGGGAGGGGGGTTTCTATGGCTACACCTTC. Amino acid sequence: CASSPSVGEGGFYGYTF.

V gene TRBV6-4 combines with J gene TRBJ2-6; TRBD2 agrees at 10 bases. Germline CDR1 MRHNA, CDR2 SNTAGT. The CDR3 runs to 16 residues. V lost 4 bases to trimming and J lost 0 bases; unmatched junction nucleotides: 0. This chain's CDR3 is CASSASGGSGANVLTF. CDR3 in DNA: TGTGCCAGCAGTGCTAGCGGGGGCTCTGGGGCCAACGTCCTGACTTTC.

This rearrangement joins TRBV5-1 to TRBJ2-5; D may be TRBD1 (5 bases). From germline, CDR1 is SGHRS and CDR2 YFSETQ. The CDR3 loop spans 15 amino acids. Trimming cost V 6 bases and J 1 base, with 16 bases left between them. The CDR3 bases are TGCGCCAGCACCCAAGCCCCAGGGCTCCAAGAGACCCAGTACTTC. It specifies CASTQAPGLQETQYF. The full variable domain, its missing parts supplied by reference TRBV5-1 and TRBJ2-5, is KAGVTQTPRYLIKTRGQQVTLSCSPISGHRSVSWYQQTPGQGLQFLFEYFSETQRNKGNFPGRFSGRQFSNSRSEMNVSTLELGDSALYLCASTQAPGLQETQYFGPGTRLLVL.

The chain joins TRBV6-5 to TRBJ1-5; a weak D match, TRBD1 (5 bases). The germline V and J ends were trimmed by 4 bases and 1 base, with 11 bases remaining between them. The CDR3 sequence is 15 residues long. Germline V gene data show CDR1 as MNHEY and CDR2 as SVGAGI. CDR3 amino acids: CASSSQGRSNQPQHF. The DNA for the CDR3 is TGTGCCAGCAGTTCTCAGGGAAGGAGCAATCAGCCCCAGCATTTT.

The genes are TRBV5-5 and TRBJ2-3, with 13 bases lining up with TRBD2. Germline-derived CDR1 and CDR2 are SGHKS and YYEKEE (reference sequence). The CDR3 is made up of 15 amino acids. V was pared by 0 bases and J by 14 bases, with 9 bases of the junction left unmatched. The CDR3 sequence: CASSLVLAGGAWPYF. CDR3 in DNA: TGTGCCAGCAGCTTGGTACTAGCGGGAGGGGCCTGGCCGTATTTT.

The CDR3 DNA is TGTGCCAGCAGCCCGTTAAGCGGCAATCAGCCCCAGCATTTT. Protein product: CASSPLSGNQPQHF. The chain recombines TRBV27 with TRBJ1-5; D unclear. Germline CDR1 reads MNHEY; CDR2 reads SMNVEV (reference sequence). Trimming stripped 6 bases from V and 2 bases from J, with 11 bases between. The CDR3 is made up of 14 amino acids.

The genes are TRBV28 and TRBJ2-1; D unresolved. Trimming took off 7 bases at V and 5 bases at J, with 9 bases between the two ends. The CDR3 contains 12 residues. CDR1 and CDR2 (germline): MDHEN, SYDVKM. CDR3 residues: CASTRYNNEQFF. CDR3 in DNA: TGTGCCAGCACCAGATATAACAATGAGCAGTTCTTC.